This TCR beta chain stems from a study of blood T cell repertoires in COVID-19 (dated by TCRdb to the early 2020s). Looking at the study overall: Samples covering the acute and convalescent phases of COVID-19 were provided by collaborators in the United States, Italy and Spain. The material from the prospective study consisted of cDNA or gDNA derived from T cells, B-cell-depleted T cells, or PBMCs. Subjects who had been exposed to COVID-19, were actively infected with it, or had recovered from it provided the deeply sampled blood TCRbeta repertoires that made up the dataset. The repertoires were released in a freely available public database meant as a resource for research on the immune response to SARS-CoV-2. Samples came from the ongoing ImmuneRACE study (first 160 participants) plus 1,254 subjects from 6 global collaborators. The sample metadata nearly always contained a de-identified subject ID, COVID-19 status, age in years and sex. Where available, HLA class I and class II types were taken from metadata supplied by the sample provider and were not determined by assay-based typing. Paper-wide results and their limitations: The amount of clinical and demographic metadata varied by source and participant and was provided uncurated.

With respect to this clone: The antigen it recognizes is unknown. The record has no base qualities; no much larger clone is one base away.

Participants in the prospective study were enrolled through a virtual design, were aged 18 to 89 years, and lived in roughly 26 United States geographic areas. To assign participants to cohorts, the prospective study relied on clinical history that participants themselves reported in a screening survey and a study questionnaire. For ImmuneRACE Cohort 3, a participant was defined as recovered based on two consecutive negative NP/OP PCR tests, clearance by a healthcare professional, or resolution of symptoms. Each participant in the prospective study had whole blood, serum and a nasopharyngeal or oropharyngeal swab collected by mobile phlebotomists. Over a roughly 2-month period, participants in the prospective study had the option of providing additional blood draws and questionnaires. Blood samples from the prospective study were shipped frozen or at room temperature prior to DNA extraction. TCRbeta CDR3 regions were amplified from genomic DNA using the immunoSEQ Assay, a bias-controlled multiplex PCR. The authors' analysis ran thus. The number of nucleated cells in each sample was estimated from the amplification of reference gene primers within the assay. To quantify the absolute abundance of each unique TCRbeta CDR3 rearrangement, sequence reads were collapsed and filtered. For each sample, productive Simpson clonality was calculated as the square root of Simpson's diversity index over productive rearrangements. Held by TCRdb, this immuneACCESS table contains in-frame sequences only and omits some clones. Under half of the omission traces to an unresolved V gene where checked; the cause of the rest is unknown. V and J calls plus clone size are reproduced from that table; the DNA served to infer D and trimming. Within this sample are about 100,000 clones, with around 85% of them counted one time only. The ten most abundant clones make up 2% to 3% of the sample.

What was sequenced was PBMCs or T cells enriched from blood (not recorded which). The receptor's source is a woman in her forties or fifties who had recovered from COVID-19.

The DNA is as follows: TGTGCCAGCAGATATACTGAAGCTTTCTTT. Translation gives CASRYTEAFF. The rearranged segments are TRBV28 and TRBJ1-1; the D gene cannot be named for sure. V was cut back by 6 bases and J by 5 bases, leaving a gap of 4 bases between them. Looking up the germline V gene yields CDR1 MDHEN and CDR2 SYDVKM. Reading from cysteine to phenylalanine, the CDR3 counts 10 amino acids. Solely the CDR3 DNA is kept, with 30 bases framed from the first base.